What follows are 22 T cell receptor beta chains derived from one specimen sequenced in a study of shared T cell receptors in the human thymus. Produced via immunoSEQ multiplex PCR; TCRdb's table is partial and in-frame only. The repertoire holds some 720,000 clones, 88% seen once, with about 0.01% in the top ten. These same data were also listed under a study on human thymus T cells.

The sample taken for sequencing was thymocytes. These receptors originate from a boy younger than two with a congenital heart defect.

This chain uses TRBV27 with TRBJ2-6, with D perhaps matching TRBD1 (5 bases). The germline V and J ends were trimmed by 6 bases and 0 bases, with 12 bases remaining between them. The CDR3 is made up of 16 amino acids. In germline, CDR1 is MNHEY, CDR2 SMNVEV (reference sequence). CDR3 residues: CASSPTGDSGANVLTF. As DNA, the CDR3 is TGTGCCAGCAGCCCCACAGGCGACTCTGGGGCCAACGTCCTGACTTTC.

The chain carries TRBV6-5 and TRBJ1-1, with D possibly matching TRBD1 (6 bases). Deletions cut 2 bases from V and 1 base from J, with 11 bases between. The CDR3 is 15 amino acids. Germline V lookup: CDR1 MNHEY, CDR2 SVGAGI. The CDR3 DNA is TGTGCCAGCAGTTACGGGGGGGGCCGGAACACTGAAGCTTTCTTT. It translates to CASSYGGGRNTEAFF.

Comments on this clone: In the same sample, other DNA sequences code for this CDR3. V and J are TRBV30 and TRBJ2-7, with 8 nucleotides matching TRBD2. Germline CDR1 is GTSNPN and CDR2 is SVGIG (reference sequence). V lost 3 bases to trimming and J lost 3 bases; unmatched junction nucleotides: 4. The CDR3 has 13 residues. The CDR3 spells CAWRGRGGYEQYF. The CDR3 region has the DNA TGTGCCTGGAGGGGACGGGGGGGCTACGAGCAGTACTTC.

The rearrangement uses TRBV19 and TRBJ2-6; the D gene is possibly TRBD2 (6 bases). The V end lost 5 bases, the J end lost 0 bases, and 17 bases lay between the germline ends. The CDR3 has 18 amino acids. Germline values: CDR1 LNHDA, CDR2 SQIVND (reference sequence). CDR3 sequence (DNA): TGTGCCAGTAGTTTAGCTGGTCGGGGGAGCTCTGGGGCCAACGTCCTGACTTTC. As protein: CASSLAGRGSSGANVLTF.

The V gene is TRBV7-9, the J gene TRBJ2-1; D might be TRBD2 (7 bases). Trimming removed 5 bases at V and 8 bases at J, with 19 bases between. Germline lookup yields CDR1 SEHNR and CDR2 FQNEAQ (reference sequence). This CDR3 region has 15 residues. This CDR3 reads CASSPTSRGRDEQFF. CDR3 sequence (DNA): TGTGCCAGCAGCCCGACTAGCAGGGGAAGGGATGAGCAGTTCTTC.

This chain connects TRBV11-3 to TRBJ2-7; 10 bases match TRBD2. CDR3 length: 15 amino acids. Losses at the gene ends were 5 bases for V and 3 bases for J; bases not matched to a gene: 7. The germline V gene has CDR1 SGHNT and CDR2 YENEEA. The CDR3 region is CASSLSTSGHYEQYF. CDR3 DNA sequence: TGTGCCAGCAGCCTCTCGACTAGCGGGCACTACGAGCAGTACTTC.

The chain employs TRBV19 and TRBJ2-7; weak D call: TRBD1 (5 bases). The CDR3 has 11 residues. The V gene's germline CDR1 is LNHDA and CDR2 SQIVND (reference sequence). The ends were cut back, 10 bases at V and 2 bases at J, with 9 bases in the middle. The CDR3 region is CATLGAYEQYF. CDR3 in DNA: TGTGCCACCCTAGGGGCCTACGAGCAGTACTTC. The full variable domain, rest sourced from reference TRBV19 and TRBJ2-7, is DGGITQSPKYLFRKEGQNVTLSCEQNLNHDAMYWYRQDPGQGLRLIYYSQIVNDFQKGDIAEGYSVSREKKESFPLTVTSAQKNPTAFYLCATLGAYEQYFGPGTRLTVT.

The chain joins TRBV4-3 to TRBJ1-1, with 9 bases lining up with TRBD1. The length of the CDR3 is 15 residues. CDR1 and CDR2 (germline): LGHNA, YSLEER. After removal of 5 bases from V and 5 bases from J, the junction contained 9 bases not matched to a gene. CDR3 nucleotides: TGCGCCAGCAGCAAGCGACAGGGGGGAAAAACTGAAGCTTTCTTT. Amino acid sequence: CASSKRQGGKTEAFF.

V and J are TRBV6-1 and TRBJ1-3, with 8 bases matching TRBD1. The CDR3 spans 15 residues. J gave up 1 base and V 2 bases, and 1 base lay outside the gene matches. Germline CDR1 is MNHNS and CDR2 is SASEGT. Here the CDR3 reads CASSEQGASGNTIYF. As DNA, the CDR3 is TGTGCCAGCAGTGAACAGGGGGCATCTGGAAACACCATATATTTT.

The chain employs TRBV9 and TRBJ2-5; 8 bases fit TRBD2. V lost 0 bases, J lost 2 bases, and 3 bases stayed unmatched. CDR1 SGDLS and CDR2 YYNGEE come from the germline V gene. The CDR3 length is 15 residues. For the CDR3, the DNA is TGTGCCAGCAGCGTAGACGGGAGGGATCAAGAGACCCAGTACTTC. It translates to CASSVDGRDQETQYF.

V and J are TRBV7-9 and TRBJ2-1; 7 bases map to TRBD2. Germline loops: CDR1 SEHNR, CDR2 FQNEAQ (reference sequence). This CDR3 has 14 amino acids. V trimming: 5 bases; J trimming: 10 bases; junction bases outside the gene matches: 11. The CDR3 DNA sequence: TGTGCCAGCAGCCCGGCGGGAGTCTTCCCCGAGCAGTTCTTC. Translating it yields CASSPAGVFPEQFF.

CDR3 bases: TGTGCCACCAGCAGGGGCTCCGGGACAGGCTACAATGAGCAGTTCTTC. It codes for CATSRGSGTGYNEQFF. The V call is TRBV15, the J call TRBJ2-1, with TRBD1 matching 8 bases. Trimming removed 3 bases from V and 3 bases from J; junction bases left unmatched: 7. Looked up from germline, CDR1 is LNHNV and CDR2 is YYDKDF (reference sequence). The CDR3 length is 16 residues.

The chain has TRBV7-8 and TRBJ1-1, with 8 bases identical to TRBD1. Per germline, CDR1 SGHVS and CDR2 FQNEAQ. The V segment lost 8 bases and the J segment 3 bases; nucleotides outside the gene matches: 14. The CDR3 totals 16 residues. This CDR3 is CASSLGPLTGDTEAFF. CDR3 in DNA: TGTGCCAGCTCTCTGGGACCCTTGACAGGGGACACTGAAGCTTTCTTT. The variable domain in full, with the rest retrieved from reference TRBV7-8 and TRBJ1-1, is GAGVSQSPRYKVAKRGQDVALRCDPISGHVSLFWYQQALGQGPEFLTYFQNEAQLDKSGLPSDRFFAERPEGSVSTLKIQRTQQEDSAVYLCASSLGPLTGDTEAFFGQGTRLTVV.

The rearrangement joins TRBV4-3 to TRBJ2-1, with 15 bases that match TRBD2. Germline assignment: CDR1 LGHNA and CDR2 YSLEER. This CDR3 comprises 19 residues. V was clipped by 2 bases and J by 3 bases; unmatched bases: 8. DNA for the CDR3: TGCGCCAGCAGCCAAAGGACTAGCGGGAGGGAAGGTTTCTACAATGAGCAGTTCTTC. This translates into CASSQRTSGREGFYNEQFF.

This chain joins TRBV11-3 and TRBJ2-7; 11 nucleotides match TRBD2. Germline V gene sequence: CDR1 SGHNT, CDR2 YENEEA. J gave up 5 bases and V 4 bases, and 19 bases lay outside the gene matches. CDR3 size: 19 residues. CDR3 region: CASSYHRTPTSGERNEQYF. The CDR3 coding sequence is TGTGCCAGCAGCTACCATCGAACCCCGACTAGCGGGGAGAGGAACGAGCAGTACTTC.

The rearrangement links TRBV27 to TRBJ2-5; 9 bases fit TRBD1. The DNA matches TRBJ2-7 better at its end, which makes the J call doubtful. This CDR3 comprises 15 residues. Germline lookup yields CDR1 MNHEY and CDR2 SMNVEV (reference sequence). CDR3 region: CASSAPGQGRGEQYF. The CDR3 bases are TGTGCCAGCAGTGCTCCGGGACAGGGAAGGGGCGAGCAGTACTTC.

The chain has TRBV19 and TRBJ2-1; no definite D call. Germline V gene sequence: CDR1 LNHDA, CDR2 SQIVND (reference sequence). Trimming cost V 3 bases and J 6 bases, with 9 bases left between them. The CDR3 is 13 amino acids. The CDR3 region has the DNA TGTGCCAGTAGTATGCACTCCGTCAATGAGCAGTTCTTC. This encodes CASSMHSVNEQFF. The full variable domain, its missing parts supplied by reference TRBV19 and TRBJ2-1, is DGGITQSPKYLFRKEGQNVTLSCEQNLNHDAMYWYRQDPGQGLRLIYYSQIVNDFQKGDIAEGYSVSREKKESFPLTVTSAQKNPTAFYLCASSMHSVNEQFFGPGTRLTVL.

This sequence joins TRBV28 and TRBJ1-4; D remains ambiguous. The V gene's germline CDR1 is MDHEN and CDR2 SYDVKM. The germline V and J ends were trimmed by 4 bases and 8 bases, with 17 bases remaining between them. The CDR3 is 15 residues long. The CDR3 region has the DNA TGTGCCAGCAGTTCCTCGGACCCCTGGAGGGAAAAACTGTTTTTT. Protein product: CASSSSDPWREKLFF.

The CDR3 DNA sequence: TGCGCCAGCAGCCAACGACAGGGGCCGAAAGAGACCCAGTACTTC. This codes for CASSQRQGPKETQYF. The chain combines TRBV5-1 with TRBJ2-5; 8 nucleotides line up with TRBD1. The CDR3 runs 15 residues. Germline-derived CDR1 and CDR2 are SGHRS and YFSETQ. Trimming cost V 4 bases and J 3 bases; bases outside gene matches: 8.

This chain links TRBV28 with TRBJ2-5, with 11 bases identical to TRBD2. Trimming took 5 bases from V and 3 from J; bases not matched to a gene: 14. CDR1 is MDHEN, CDR2 SYDVKM, per germline. The CDR3 covers 18 residues. The CDR3 here is CASSPRVGLAEPKETQYF. The CDR3 bases are TGTGCCAGCAGTCCCCGGGTGGGACTAGCGGAACCCAAAGAGACCCAGTACTTC.

This clone has more than one count but fewer than ten. V and J are TRBV19 and TRBJ2-7; TRBD2 agrees at 13 bases. The CDR3 runs to 14 residues. V gave up 5 bases and J gave up 10 bases; unmatched junction bases: 8. Germline V CDR1 and CDR2: LNHDA, SQIVND (reference sequence). The CDR3 here is CASSPRTSGSPQYF. In DNA form, the CDR3 reads TGTGCCAGTAGTCCCAGGACTAGCGGGAGTCCACAGTACTTC.

The V gene is TRBV11-2, the J gene TRBJ2-7; possibly TRBD1 for D (5 bases). Trimming removed 5 bases from V and 4 bases from J, with 18 bases in between. This CDR3 contains 15 residues. The germline CDR1 and CDR2 sequences are SGHAT and FQNNGV. The CDR3: CASSSGALDLYEQYF. The DNA for the CDR3 is TGTGCCAGCAGCAGTGGGGCTCTTGACCTTTACGAGCAGTACTTC.